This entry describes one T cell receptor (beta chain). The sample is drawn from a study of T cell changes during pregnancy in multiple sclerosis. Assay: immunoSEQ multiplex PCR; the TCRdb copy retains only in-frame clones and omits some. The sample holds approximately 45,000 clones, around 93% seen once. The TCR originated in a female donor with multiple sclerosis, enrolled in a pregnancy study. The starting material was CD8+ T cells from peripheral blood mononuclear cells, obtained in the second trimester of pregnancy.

Written as DNA, the CDR3 is TGTGCCAGCAGCCCAGCGGGGCCTAGCAATCAGCCCCAGCATTTT. This translates into CASSPAGPSNQPQHF. The V gene is TRBV27, the J gene TRBJ1-5, with TRBD1 as a possible D gene (5 bases). The CDR3 is 15 amino acids. CDR1 and CDR2 (germline): MNHEY, SMNVEV (reference sequence). Trimming removed 6 bases from V and 0 bases from J, with 12 bases in between.